Sequencing of this T cell receptor (beta chain) was carried out in a study of chemoradiotherapy in HPV16-positive cancers. Overall study results and limits: During treatment, candidate HPV-specific clones and E7-related motifs expanded in tumor. HPV-specific T cells were functionally defined from only two HPV16-positive patients.

Notes on this clone: Its target is unknown.

Repertoires were sampled repeatedly during chemoradiotherapy. Sequenced by immunoSEQ multiplex PCR; TCRdb stores in-frame clones only, minus some. The sample lists about 33,000 clones, roughly 86% occurring once. The TCR was taken from a human donor with HPV-associated anogenital cancer. Sequencing used blood, obtained from a patient who underwent chemoradiotherapy.

CDR3 DNA: TGCAGCGTTGGAAAAGCGTTAGGGGCTTTCTTT. Translation gives CSVGKALGAFF. The chain joins TRBV29-1 to TRBJ1-1; unclear D gene. Deletions cut 4 bases from V and 11 bases from J, with 14 bases between. CDR1 and CDR2 (germline): SQVTM, ANQGSEA. The CDR3 consists of 11 residues.